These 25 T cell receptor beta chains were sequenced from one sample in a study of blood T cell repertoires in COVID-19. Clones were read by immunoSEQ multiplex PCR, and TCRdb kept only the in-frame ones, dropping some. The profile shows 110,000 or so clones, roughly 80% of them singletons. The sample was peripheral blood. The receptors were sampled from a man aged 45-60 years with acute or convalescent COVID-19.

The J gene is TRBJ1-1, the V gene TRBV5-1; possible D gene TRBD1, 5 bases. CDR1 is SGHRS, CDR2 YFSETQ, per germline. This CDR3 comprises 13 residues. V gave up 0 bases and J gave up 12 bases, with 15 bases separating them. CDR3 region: CASSLESTRGSFF. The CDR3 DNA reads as TGCGCCAGCAGCTTGGAGTCCACCCGGGGGTCTTTCTTT.

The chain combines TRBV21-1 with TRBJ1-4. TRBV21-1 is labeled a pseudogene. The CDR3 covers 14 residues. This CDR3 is CASSPEATNEKLFF. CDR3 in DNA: TGTGCCAGCAGCCCAGAGGCAACTAATGAAAAACTGTTTTTT.

This chain's CDR3 is CASRGPGNYEQYF. The CDR3 DNA sequence: TGTGCCAGCCGAGGACCAGGGAACTACGAGCAGTACTTC. The chain joins TRBV2 to TRBJ2-7; tentative D call: TRBD1 (5 bases). Germline V gene lookup returns CDR1 SNHLY and CDR2 FYNNEI. The CDR3 contains 13 residues. The ends were cut back, 8 bases at V and 3 bases at J, with 14 bases in the middle.

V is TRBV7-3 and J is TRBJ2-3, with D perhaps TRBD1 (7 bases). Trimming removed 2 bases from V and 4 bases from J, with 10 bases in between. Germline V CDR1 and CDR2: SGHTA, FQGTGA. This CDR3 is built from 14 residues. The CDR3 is CASSLGGGPDTQYF. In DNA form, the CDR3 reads TGTGCCAGCAGCTTAGGAGGGGGCCCAGATACGCAGTATTTT. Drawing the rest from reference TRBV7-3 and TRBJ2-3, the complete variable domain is GAGVSQTPSNKVTEKGKYVELRCDPISGHTALYWYRQSLGQGPEFLIYFQGTGAADDSGLPNDRFFAVRPEGSVSTLKIQRTERGDSAVYLCASSLGGGPDTQYFGPGTRLTVL.

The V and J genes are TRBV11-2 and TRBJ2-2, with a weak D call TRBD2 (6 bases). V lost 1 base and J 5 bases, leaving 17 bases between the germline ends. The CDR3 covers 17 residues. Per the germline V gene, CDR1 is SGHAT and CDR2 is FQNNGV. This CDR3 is CASSLVQTGAGTGELFF. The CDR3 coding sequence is TGTGCCAGCAGCTTAGTCCAGACCGGGGCGGGGACCGGGGAGCTGTTTTTT.

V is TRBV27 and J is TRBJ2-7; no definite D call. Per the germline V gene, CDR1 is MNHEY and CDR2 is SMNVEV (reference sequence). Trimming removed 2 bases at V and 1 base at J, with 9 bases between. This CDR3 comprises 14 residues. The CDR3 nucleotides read TGTGCCAGCAGTTTAGGTACACCTTCCTACGAGCAGTACTTC. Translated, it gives CASSLGTPSYEQYF.

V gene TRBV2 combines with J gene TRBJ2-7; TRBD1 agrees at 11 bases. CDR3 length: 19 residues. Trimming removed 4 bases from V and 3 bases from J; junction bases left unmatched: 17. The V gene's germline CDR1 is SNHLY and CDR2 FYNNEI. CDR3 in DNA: TGTGCCAGCAGTGGACCAAGGACAGGGGGCGCTTATATAATCTACGAGCAGTACTTC. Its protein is CASSGPRTGGAYIIYEQYF. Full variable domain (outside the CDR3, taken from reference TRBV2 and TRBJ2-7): EPEVTQTPSHQVTQMGQEVILRCVPISNHLYFYWYRQILGQKVEFLVSFYNNEISEKSEIFDDQFSVERPDGSNFTLKIRSTKLEDSAMYFCASSGPRTGGAYIIYEQYFGPGTRLTVT.

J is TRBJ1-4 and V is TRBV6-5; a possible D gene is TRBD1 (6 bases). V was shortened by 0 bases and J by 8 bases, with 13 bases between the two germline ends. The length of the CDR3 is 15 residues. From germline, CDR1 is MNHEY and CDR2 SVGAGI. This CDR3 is CASSYSPDRGEKLFF. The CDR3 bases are TGTGCCAGCAGTTACTCGCCGGACAGAGGGGAAAAACTGTTTTTT.

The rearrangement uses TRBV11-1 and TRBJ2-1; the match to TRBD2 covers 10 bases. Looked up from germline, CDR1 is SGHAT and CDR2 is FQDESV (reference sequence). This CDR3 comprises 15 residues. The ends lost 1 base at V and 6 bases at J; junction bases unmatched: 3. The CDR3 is CASSLVAGGVNEQFF. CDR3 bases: TGTGCCAGCAGCTTAGTAGCGGGGGGTGTCAATGAGCAGTTCTTC. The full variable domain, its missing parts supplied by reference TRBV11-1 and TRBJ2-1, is EAEVAQSPRYKITEKSQAVAFWCDPISGHATLYWYRQILGQGPELLVQFQDESVVDDSQLPKDRFSAERLKGVDSTLKIQPAELGDSAMYLCASSLVAGGVNEQFFGPGTRLTVL.

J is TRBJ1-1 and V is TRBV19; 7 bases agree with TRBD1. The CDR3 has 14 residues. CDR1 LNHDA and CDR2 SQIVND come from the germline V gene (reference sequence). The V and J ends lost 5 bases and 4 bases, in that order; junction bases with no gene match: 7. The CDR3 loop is CASSAQGILTEAFF. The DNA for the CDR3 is TGTGCCAGTAGTGCACAGGGGATTCTCACTGAAGCTTTCTTT.

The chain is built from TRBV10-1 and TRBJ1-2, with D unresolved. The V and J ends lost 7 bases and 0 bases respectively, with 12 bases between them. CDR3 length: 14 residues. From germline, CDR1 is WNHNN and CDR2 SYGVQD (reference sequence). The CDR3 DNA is TGCGCCAGCACGTGGGCAGAGCCTAACTATGGCTACACCTTC. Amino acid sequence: CASTWAEPNYGYTF.

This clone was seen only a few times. The CDR3 loop is CASSRTSGAVRDTQYF. In DNA form, the CDR3 reads TGTGCCAGCAGCCGGACTAGCGGGGCCGTGAGGGATACGCAGTATTTT. The J gene is TRBJ2-3, the V gene TRBV9, with 12 bases that match TRBD2. The V segment lost 4 bases and the J segment 6 bases; nucleotides outside the gene matches: 9. Germline-derived CDR1 and CDR2 are SGDLS and YYNGEE. The CDR3 spans 16 residues.

The CDR3 DNA reads as TGTGCCAGCAGTGAACAGGGGGCGAACACTGAAGCTTTCTTT. This gives the protein CASSEQGANTEAFF. The V gene is TRBV6-1, the J gene TRBJ1-1, with 8 nucleotides matching TRBD1. The length of the CDR3 is 14 residues. With V trimmed by 2 bases and J by 1 base, 0 bases remained unmatched. Germline CDR1 is MNHNS and CDR2 is SASEGT.

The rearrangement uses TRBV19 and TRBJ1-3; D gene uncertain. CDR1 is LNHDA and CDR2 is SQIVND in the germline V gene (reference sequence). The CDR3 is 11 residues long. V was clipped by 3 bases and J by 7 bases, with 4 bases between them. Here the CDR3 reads CASSIGNTIYF. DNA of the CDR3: TGTGCCAGTAGTATCGGGAACACCATATATTTT.

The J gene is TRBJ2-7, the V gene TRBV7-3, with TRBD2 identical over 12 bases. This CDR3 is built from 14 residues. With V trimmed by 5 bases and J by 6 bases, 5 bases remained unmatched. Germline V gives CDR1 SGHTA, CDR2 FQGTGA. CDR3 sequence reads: CASSPGTSGSEQYF. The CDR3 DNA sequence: TGTGCCAGCAGCCCTGGGACTAGCGGGTCCGAGCAGTACTTC.

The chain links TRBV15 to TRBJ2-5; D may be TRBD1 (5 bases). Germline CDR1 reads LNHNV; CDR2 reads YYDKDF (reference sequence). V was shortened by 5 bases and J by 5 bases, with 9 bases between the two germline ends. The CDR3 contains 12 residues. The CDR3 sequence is CATSPSGETQYF. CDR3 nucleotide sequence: TGTGCCACCAGCCCCTCAGGGGAGACCCAGTACTTC.

The DNA of the CDR3 is TGTGCCATCAGTGGAGGCCTCGGGGGGAACACTGAAGCTTTCTTT. This codes for CAISGGLGGNTEAFF. This sequence joins TRBV10-3 and TRBJ1-1, with TRBD1 as a possible D gene (5 bases). The germline V gene has CDR1 ENHRY and CDR2 SYGVKD. Trimming left V 4 bases short and J 1 base short, with 13 bases between. This CDR3 contains 15 residues.

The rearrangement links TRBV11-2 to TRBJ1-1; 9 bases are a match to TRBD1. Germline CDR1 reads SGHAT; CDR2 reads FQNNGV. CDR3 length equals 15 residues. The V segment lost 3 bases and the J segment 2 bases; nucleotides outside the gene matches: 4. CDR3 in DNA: TGTGCCAGCAGCTTTAGACAGGGGGGAAACACTGAAGCTTTCTTT. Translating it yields CASSFRQGGNTEAFF.

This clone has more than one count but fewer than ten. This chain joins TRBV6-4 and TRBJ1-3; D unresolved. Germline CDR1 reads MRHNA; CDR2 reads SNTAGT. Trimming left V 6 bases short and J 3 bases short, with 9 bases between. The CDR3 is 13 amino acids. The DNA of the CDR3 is TGTGCCAGCAGCTCCAGTTTTGGAAACACCATATATTTT. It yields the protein CASSSSFGNTIYF.

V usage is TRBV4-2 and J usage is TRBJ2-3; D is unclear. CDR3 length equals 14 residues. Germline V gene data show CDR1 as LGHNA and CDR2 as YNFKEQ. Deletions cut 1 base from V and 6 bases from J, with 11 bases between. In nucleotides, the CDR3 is TGTGCCAGCAGCCAAGGCGTCCCTGATGATACGCAGTATTTT. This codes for CASSQGVPDDTQYF.

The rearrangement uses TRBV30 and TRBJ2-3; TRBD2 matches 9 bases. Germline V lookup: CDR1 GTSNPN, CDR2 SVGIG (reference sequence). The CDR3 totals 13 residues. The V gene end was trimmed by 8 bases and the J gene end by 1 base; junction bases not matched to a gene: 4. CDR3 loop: CAGTSLGTDTQYF. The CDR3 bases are TGTGCCGGGACTAGCTTGGGCACAGATACGCAGTATTTT.

In DNA form, the CDR3 reads TGTGCCATCAGTGGGGGACAGGGTCTTAGCACAGATACGCAGTATTTT. Translating it yields CAISGGQGLSTDTQYF. The chain joins TRBV10-3 to TRBJ2-3; TRBD1 aligns across 9 bases. The CDR3 totals 16 residues. The V and J ends lost 4 bases and 0 bases, in that order; junction bases with no gene match: 5. CDR1 is ENHRY, CDR2 SYGVKD, per germline.

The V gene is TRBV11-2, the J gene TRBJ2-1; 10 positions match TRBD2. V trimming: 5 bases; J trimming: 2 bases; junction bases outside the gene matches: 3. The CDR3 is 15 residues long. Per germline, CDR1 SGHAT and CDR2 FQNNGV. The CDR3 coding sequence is TGTGCCAGCAGCGTAGCGGGGGGAGCCTACAATGAGCAGTTCTTC. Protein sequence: CASSVAGGAYNEQFF.

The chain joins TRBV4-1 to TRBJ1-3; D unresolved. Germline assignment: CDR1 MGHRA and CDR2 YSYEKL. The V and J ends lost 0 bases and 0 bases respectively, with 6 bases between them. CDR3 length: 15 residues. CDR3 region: CASSQDGPSGNTIYF. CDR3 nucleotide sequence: TGCGCCAGCAGCCAAGACGGTCCCTCTGGAAACACCATATATTTT.

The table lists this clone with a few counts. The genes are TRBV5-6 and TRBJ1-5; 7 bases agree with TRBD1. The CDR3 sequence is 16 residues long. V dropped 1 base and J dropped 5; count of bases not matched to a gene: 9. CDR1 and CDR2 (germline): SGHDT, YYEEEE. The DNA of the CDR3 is TGTGCCAGCAGCTTGCGGGACAGCGCCTGGGATCAGCCCCAGCATTTT. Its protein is CASSLRDSAWDQPQHF.